This T cell receptor (beta chain) appears in the sequencing data of a study of vaccination effects on CD4 cells after COVID-19. The study's findings and limits: The study got few convalescent patients and did not collect any early post-infection timepoints.

V lost 0 bases and J lost 13, with 22 bases in between. Per germline, CDR1 SGHRS and CDR2 YFSETQ. The CDR3 contains 16 residues. This table comes from immunoSEQ multiplex PCR, and its TCRdb copy is limited to in-frame clones, with some not included. Of around 30,000 clones listed, approximately 68% are singletons. Comments on this clone: Its matching antigen is unknown.

ViraFEST used viral peptide pools to expand antigen-specific CD4+ T cells before sequencing. Researchers isolated CD4+ T cells once 9 to 11 days of culture had elapsed. None of the vaccinated had previously contracted SARS-CoV-2, and their nucleocapsid antibodies tested negative. Roughly 2.1 million PBMC per well received 10 IU/ml IL-2 and about 10 ug/ml peptides in culture. The receptor's source is a human donor who received a COVID-19 vaccine. The V call is TRBV5-1, the J call TRBJ1-4, with a tentative D call TRBD1 (6 bases). The specimen comprised CD4+ T cells from PBMCs cultured with HCoV-229E spike peptides, sampled before COVID-19 vaccination. In DNA, the CDR3 is TGCGCCAGCAGCTTGGATTTACTCAAGGGGGGGTTTGGACTGTTTTTT. Protein sequence: CASSLDLLKGGFGLFF.